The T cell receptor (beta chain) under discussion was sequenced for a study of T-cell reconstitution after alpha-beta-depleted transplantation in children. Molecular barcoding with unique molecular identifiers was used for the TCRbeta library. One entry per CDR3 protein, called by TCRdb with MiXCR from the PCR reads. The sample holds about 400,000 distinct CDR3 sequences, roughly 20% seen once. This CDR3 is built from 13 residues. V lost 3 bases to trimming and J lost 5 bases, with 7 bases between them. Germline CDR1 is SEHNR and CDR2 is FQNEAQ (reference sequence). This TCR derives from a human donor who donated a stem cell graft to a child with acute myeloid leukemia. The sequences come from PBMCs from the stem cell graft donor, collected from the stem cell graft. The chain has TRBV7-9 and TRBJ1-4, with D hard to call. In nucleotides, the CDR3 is TGTGCCAGCAGCTTTTCGAAGAATGAAAAACTGTTTTTT. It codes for CASSFSKNEKLFF.